This is a list of T cell receptor beta chains from one sample in a study of CD8 T cells in ankylosing spondylitis. One entry per CDR3 protein results from TCRdb running MiXCR on the 5' RACE reads. The table records some 220,000 distinct CDR3 sequences, around 7.9% of them present only once. Input material: blood, either unsorted or a sorted T cell fraction (not recorded which). These TCRs come from a male donor with ankylosing spondylitis. Both conserved end residues are part of each CDR3. D genes are given only for firm matches. Clone sizes are given selectively: once, few, many, or a class where the clone is expanded.

TRBJ2-3	.	TRBD2	TRBV5-1	TGCGCCAGCAGCTGGGGACTAGTCAAATCTAGCACAGATACGCAGTATTTT	CASSWGLVKSSTDTQYF
TRBJ2-7	many	.	TRBV7-9	TGTGCCAGCAGCTCAACTCCCTTAGGCGAGCAGTACTTC	CASSSTPLGEQYF
TRBJ1-3	many	.	TRBV5-6	TGTGCCAGCAGCTTGACGACGGAAGCGATCTCTGGAAACACCATATATTTT	CASSLTTEAISGNTIYF
TRBJ2-1	many	TRBD2	TRBV2	TGTGCCAGCAGTGTAGGGACTAACTCCTACAATGAGCAGTTCTTC	CASSVGTNSYNEQFF
TRBJ2-7	.	TRBD2	TRBV4-2	TGTGCCAGCAGCCCCGGGATTAGCGGGAGTTCCGCCCCCTACGAGCAGTACTTC	CASSPGISGSSAPYEQYF
TRBJ2-7	many	.	TRBV10-2	TGCGCCAGCAGAGAATCTACAGTCTCCTACGAGCAGTACTTC	CASRESTVSYEQYF
TRBJ2-7	many	TRBD1	TRBV14	TGTGCCAGCAGCCATAGACAGGGGGAACGCCCCTACGAGCAGTACTTC	CASSHRQGERPYEQYF
TRBJ1-6	many	.	TRBV28	TGTGCCAGCAGTTGGGACAAGAGCTCCTATAATTCACCCCTCCACTTT	CASSWDKSSYNSPLHF
TRBJ2-7	few	.	TRBV4-3	TGCGCCAGCAGCCAAGATCGTCAGGGCCCCTACGAGCAGTACTTC	CASSQDRQGPYEQYF
TRBJ2-7	many	.	TRBV13	TGTGCCAGCAGCTTGATGGGGGTGGCTTATGTATCAAACGACAACGAGCAGTACTTC	CASSLMGVAYVSNDNEQYF
TRBJ2-2	many	.	TRBV4-2	TGTGCCAGCAGCCAGGGTCTCGGGGTGGCCGGGGAGCTGTTTTTT	CASSQGLGVAGELFF
TRBJ2-2	many	.	TRBV19	TGTGCCAGTAGTCCCCCCGAAAGGTGGAACACCGGGGAGCTGTTTTTT	CASSPPERWNTGELFF
TRBJ1-5	.	.	TRBV5-1	TGCGCCAGCAGACGGGCTAGCAATCAGCCCCAGCATTTT	CASRRASNQPQHF
TRBJ2-1	.	.	TRBV7-9	TGTGGCACCCAGGGGCCAGCTCGGAATGAGCAGTTCTTC	CGTQGPARNEQFF
TRBJ2-7	.	TRBD1	TRBV4-3	TGCGCCAGCAGCCAAGAAACAGGGGCCCCCTACGAGCAGTACTTC	CASSQETGAPYEQYF
TRBJ1-1	.	TRBD1	TRBV7-9	TGTGCCAGCAGGGGACAGGGAATGCGCACTGAAGCTTTCTTT	CASRGQGMRTEAFF
TRBJ2-7	many	TRBD2	TRBV4-2	TGTGCCAGCAGCCAAGACGAAGCGGGACCCTACGAGCAGTACTTC	CASSQDEAGPYEQYF
TRBJ2-6	many	.	TRBV6-5	TGTGCCAGCAGTGCCGGGAGCTCTGGGGCCAACGTCCTGACTTTC	CASSAGSSGANVLTF
TRBJ1-4	many	TRBD1	TRBV5-6	TGTGCCAGCAGCTCCGGGACAGGGGGTACTAATGAAAAACTGTTTTTT	CASSSGTGGTNEKLFF
TRBJ2-5	many	TRBD1	TRBV6-2/TRBV6-3	TGTGCCAGCAGTTACTTACCGGGACAGATTCAACAACAAGAGACCCAGTACTTC	CASSYLPGQIQQQETQYF
TRBJ2-1	many	TRBD2	TRBV12-3/TRBV12-4	TGTGCCAGCAACCCTGGCGGGAGAGTCTACAATGAGCAGTTCTTC	CASNPGGRVYNEQFF
TRBJ2-5	many	.	TRBV12-3/TRBV12-4	TGTGCCAGCAGTGTCCCGAATTCTGAGACCCAGTACTTC	CASSVPNSETQYF
TRBJ2-2	few	.	TRBV24-1	TGTGCCACCCGTCCGGGGTATAACACCGGGGAGCTGTTTTTT	CATRPGYNTGELFF
TRBJ2-7	many	.	TRBV7-9	TGTGCCAGCAGCGGCCGGGAGAGGTCCTACGAGCAGTACTTC	CASSGRERSYEQYF
TRBJ1-2	many	.	TRBV10-3	TGTGCCATCAGTGAAAGGGGGTTGTATGGCTACACCTTC	CAISERGLYGYTF
TRBJ2-5	.	.	TRBV20-1	TGCAGTGCTAGAGACCACCTCAGGGAAGAGACCCAGTACTTC	CSARDHLREETQYF
TRBJ2-7	few	.	TRBV15	TGTGCCACCGGCAGAGGGGGGGGAACATCCCACGAGCAGTACTTC	CATGRGGGTSHEQYF
TRBJ2-5	.	TRBD2	TRBV7-8	TGTGCCAGCAGCCAGGGACTAGTGCCTCGAGAGACCCAGTACTTC	CASSQGLVPRETQYF
TRBJ2-7	many	.	TRBV6-1	TGTGCCAGCAGTGAGTCAGAGTTCTACGAGCAGTACTTC	CASSESEFYEQYF
TRBJ2-7	many	.	TRBV11-2	TGTGCCAGCAGATACAGCGGCGAGCAGTACTTC	CASRYSGEQYF
TRBJ1-2	few	.	TRBV20-1	TGCAGTGCTAGAGAGGACGGATATGGCTACACCTTC	CSAREDGYGYTF
TRBJ2-1	many	.	TRBV20-1	TGCAGTGCTGCCGGGGGGCCTAACTACAATGAGCAGTTCTTC	CSAAGGPNYNEQFF
TRBJ1-1	.	.	TRBV18	TGTGCCAGCTCACCCCTCCCCAGACTCATGAACACTGAAGCTTTCTTT	CASSPLPRLMNTEAFF
TRBJ2-2	few	TRBD1	TRBV2	TGTGCCAGGACAGGGGACACCGGGGAGCTGTTTTTT	CARTGDTGELFF
TRBJ2-1	many	TRBD2	TRBV11-2	TGTGCCAGCAGCTTAGTGATAGCGGGAATCGATGAGCAGTTCTTC	CASSLVIAGIDEQFF
TRBJ2-5	many	.	TRBV29-1	TGCAGCGTTCTAGGTGGACAGAGCCGTCAAGAGACCCAGTACTTC	CSVLGGQSRQETQYF
TRBJ2-1	many	.	TRBV19	TGTGCCAGTAGGTTTCAGGGTGCTTACAATGAGCAGTTCTTC	CASRFQGAYNEQFF
TRBJ2-7	.	.	TRBV6-2/TRBV6-3	TGTGCCAGCAGCCCAGGGGGGTGGCTCGAGCAGTACTTC	CASSPGGWLEQYF
TRBJ2-7	many	.	TRBV13	TGTGCCAGCAGCTCCTACGCCTCCACCTACGAGCAGTACTTC	CASSSYASTYEQYF
TRBJ2-7	many	.	TRBV5-1	TGCGCCAGCCGGGGGTTGGACTACGAGCAGTACTTC	CASRGLDYEQYF
TRBJ2-7	many	.	TRBV6-5	TGTGCCAGCAGTTACTCGACAGGATCCCTCTCCTACGAGCAGTACTTC	CASSYSTGSLSYEQYF
TRBJ2-1	.	.	TRBV3-1	TGTGCCAGCAGCCATTCTGGGCGGGGAATCTACAATGAGCAGTTCTTC	CASSHSGRGIYNEQFF
TRBJ2-2	many	.	TRBV12-3/TRBV12-4	TGTGCCAGCAGTCGCCTTGAAGGGGAGCTGTTTTTT	CASSRLEGELFF
TRBJ2-7	many	.	TRBV15	TGTGCCACCAGCATTAGACAGGCGGGCTACGAGCAGTACTTC	CATSIRQAGYEQYF